This TCR beta chain is from a study of OX40 agonist ivuxolimab in advanced cancers. Trimming removed 4 bases from V and 7 bases from J, with 20 bases in between. Germline CDR1 SGHRS, CDR2 YFSETQ. The CDR3 totals 15 residues. Clones were sequenced by immunoSEQ multiplex PCR, and TCRdb holds only the in-frame ones, with some missing. This table holds about 72,000 clones, more than 80% found once. A single count supports this clone. The J gene is TRBJ1-1, the V gene TRBV5-1; weak D call: TRBD1 (5 bases). This material consisted of CD4+ or CD8+ T cells sorted from blood, taken in a trial of the OX40 agonist ivuxolimab. The TCR was taken from an adult with an advanced solid tumor such as melanoma, head and neck, liver or kidney cancer. CDR3 sequence: CASSNTGGSISEAFF. CDR3 in DNA: TGCGCCAGCAGCAATACAGGAGGAAGTATTAGTGAAGCTTTCTTT.